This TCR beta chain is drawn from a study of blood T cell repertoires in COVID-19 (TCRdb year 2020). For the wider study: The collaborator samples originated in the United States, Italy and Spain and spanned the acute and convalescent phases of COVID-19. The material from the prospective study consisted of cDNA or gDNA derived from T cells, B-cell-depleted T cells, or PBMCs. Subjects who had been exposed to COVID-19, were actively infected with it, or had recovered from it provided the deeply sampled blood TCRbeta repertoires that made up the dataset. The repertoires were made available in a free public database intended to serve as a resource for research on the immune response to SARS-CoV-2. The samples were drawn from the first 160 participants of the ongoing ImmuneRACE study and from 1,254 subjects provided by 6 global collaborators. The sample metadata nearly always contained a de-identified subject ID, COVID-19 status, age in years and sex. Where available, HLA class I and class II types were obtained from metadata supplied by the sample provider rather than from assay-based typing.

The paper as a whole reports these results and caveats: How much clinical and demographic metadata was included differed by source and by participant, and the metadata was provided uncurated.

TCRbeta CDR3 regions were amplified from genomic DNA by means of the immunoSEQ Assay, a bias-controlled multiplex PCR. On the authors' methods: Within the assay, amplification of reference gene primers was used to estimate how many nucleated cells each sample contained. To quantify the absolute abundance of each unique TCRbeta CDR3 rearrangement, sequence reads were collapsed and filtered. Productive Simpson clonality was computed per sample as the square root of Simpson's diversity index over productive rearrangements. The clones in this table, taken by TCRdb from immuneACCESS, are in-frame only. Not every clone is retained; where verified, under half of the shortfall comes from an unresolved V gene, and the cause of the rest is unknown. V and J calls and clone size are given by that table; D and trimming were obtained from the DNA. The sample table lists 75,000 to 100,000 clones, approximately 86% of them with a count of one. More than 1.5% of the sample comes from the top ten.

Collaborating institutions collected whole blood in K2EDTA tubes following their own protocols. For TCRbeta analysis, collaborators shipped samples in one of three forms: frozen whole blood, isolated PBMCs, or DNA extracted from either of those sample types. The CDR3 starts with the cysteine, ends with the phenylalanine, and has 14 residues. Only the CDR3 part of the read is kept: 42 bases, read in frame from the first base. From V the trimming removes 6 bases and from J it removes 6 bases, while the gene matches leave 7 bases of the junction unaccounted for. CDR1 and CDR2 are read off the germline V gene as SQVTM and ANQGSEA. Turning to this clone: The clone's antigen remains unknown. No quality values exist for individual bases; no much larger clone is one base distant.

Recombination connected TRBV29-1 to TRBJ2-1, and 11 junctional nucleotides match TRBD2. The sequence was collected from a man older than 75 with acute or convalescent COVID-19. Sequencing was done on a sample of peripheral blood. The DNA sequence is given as TGCAGCGTGACTACTAGCGGGAGTCCCAATGAGCAGTTCTTC. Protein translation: CSVTTSGSPNEQFF.